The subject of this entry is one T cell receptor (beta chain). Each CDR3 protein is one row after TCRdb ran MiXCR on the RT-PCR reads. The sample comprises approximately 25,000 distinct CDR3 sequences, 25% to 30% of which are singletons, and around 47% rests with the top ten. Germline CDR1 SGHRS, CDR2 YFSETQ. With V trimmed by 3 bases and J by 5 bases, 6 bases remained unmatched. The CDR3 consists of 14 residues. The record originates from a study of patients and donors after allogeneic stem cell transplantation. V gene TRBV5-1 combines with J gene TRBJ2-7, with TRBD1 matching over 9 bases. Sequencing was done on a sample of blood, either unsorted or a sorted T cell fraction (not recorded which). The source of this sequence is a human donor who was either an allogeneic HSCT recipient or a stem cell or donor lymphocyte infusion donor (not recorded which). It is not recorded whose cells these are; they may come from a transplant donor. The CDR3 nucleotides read TGCGCCAGCAGCTCCGGACAGGGGTGGGACGAGCAGTACGTC. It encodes CASSSGQGWDEQYV.